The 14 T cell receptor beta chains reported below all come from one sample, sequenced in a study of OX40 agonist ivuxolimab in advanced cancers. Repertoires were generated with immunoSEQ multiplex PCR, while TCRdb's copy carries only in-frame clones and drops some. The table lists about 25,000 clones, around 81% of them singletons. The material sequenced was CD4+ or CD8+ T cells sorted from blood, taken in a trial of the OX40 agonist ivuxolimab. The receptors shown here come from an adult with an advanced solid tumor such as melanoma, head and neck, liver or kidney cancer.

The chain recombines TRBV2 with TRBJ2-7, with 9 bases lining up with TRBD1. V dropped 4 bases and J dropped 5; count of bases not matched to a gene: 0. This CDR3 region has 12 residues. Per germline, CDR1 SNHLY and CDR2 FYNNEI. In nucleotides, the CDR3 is TGTGCCAGCAGTGGGACAGGGGACGAGCAGTACTTC. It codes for CASSGTGDEQYF.

The CDR3 spells CASSLDSPNEQFF. CDR3 sequence (DNA): TGTGCCAGCAGCCTGGACAGTCCGAATGAGCAGTTCTTC. J is TRBJ2-1 and V is TRBV5-4; D perhaps matches TRBD1 (6 bases). The CDR3 consists of 13 residues. Deletions cut 4 bases from V and 7 bases from J, with 12 bases between. CDR1 is SGHNT and CDR2 is YYREEE in the germline V gene (reference sequence).

The DNA of the CDR3 is TGCGCCAGCAGGCCTGGGACAGTCCAAGAGACCCAGTACTTC. This gives the protein CASRPGTVQETQYF. V is TRBV5-1 and J is TRBJ2-5, with 7 positions matching TRBD1. The CDR3 runs to 14 residues. Per the germline V gene, CDR1 is SGHRS and CDR2 is YFSETQ. V lost 5 bases and J lost 1; bases outside the gene matches: 5.

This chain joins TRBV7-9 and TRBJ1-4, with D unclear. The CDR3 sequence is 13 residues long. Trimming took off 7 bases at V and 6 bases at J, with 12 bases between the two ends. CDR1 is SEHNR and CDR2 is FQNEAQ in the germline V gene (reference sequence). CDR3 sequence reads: CASITHGDEKLFF. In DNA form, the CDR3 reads TGTGCCAGCATAACTCATGGGGATGAAAAACTGTTTTTT.

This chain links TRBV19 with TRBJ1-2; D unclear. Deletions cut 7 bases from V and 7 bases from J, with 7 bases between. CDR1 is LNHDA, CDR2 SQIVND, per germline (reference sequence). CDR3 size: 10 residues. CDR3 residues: CASNFGGYTF. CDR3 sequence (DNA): TGTGCCAGTAACTTTGGTGGCTACACCTTC. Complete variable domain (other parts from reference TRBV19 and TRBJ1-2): DGGITQSPKYLFRKEGQNVTLSCEQNLNHDAMYWYRQDPGQGLRLIYYSQIVNDFQKGDIAEGYSVSREKKESFPLTVTSAQKNPTAFYLCASNFGGYTFGSGTRLTVV.

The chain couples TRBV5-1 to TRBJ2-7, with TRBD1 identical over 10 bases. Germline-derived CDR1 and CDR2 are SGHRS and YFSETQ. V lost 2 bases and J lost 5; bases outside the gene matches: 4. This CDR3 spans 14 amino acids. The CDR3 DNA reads TGCGCCAGCAGCTTCGGGACAGGGGTCAACGAGCAGTACTTC. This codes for CASSFGTGVNEQYF.

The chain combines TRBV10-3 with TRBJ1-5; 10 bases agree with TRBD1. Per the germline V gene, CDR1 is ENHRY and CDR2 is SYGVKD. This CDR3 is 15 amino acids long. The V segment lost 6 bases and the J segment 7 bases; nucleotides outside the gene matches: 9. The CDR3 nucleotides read TGTGCCATCAGCACCGGGACAGGGGCGGGGCAGCCCCAGCATTTT. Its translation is CAISTGTGAGQPQHF.

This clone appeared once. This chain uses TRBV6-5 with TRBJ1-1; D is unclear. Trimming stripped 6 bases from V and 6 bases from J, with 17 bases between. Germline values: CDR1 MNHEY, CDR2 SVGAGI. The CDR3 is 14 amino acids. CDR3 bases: TGTGCCAGCAGCCACACGGCGGCCGGCCCTGAAGCTTTCTTT. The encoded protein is CASSHTAAGPEAFF.

The CDR3 DNA follows: TGTGCCAGCACCTACTACGGCTCCTACGAGCAGTACTTC. Its protein product is CASTYYGSYEQYF. J is TRBJ2-7 and V is TRBV7-8; no clear D gene. The CDR3 consists of 13 residues. V was shortened by 7 bases and J by 0 bases, with 10 bases between the two germline ends. Germline V gene sequence: CDR1 SGHVS, CDR2 FQNEAQ.

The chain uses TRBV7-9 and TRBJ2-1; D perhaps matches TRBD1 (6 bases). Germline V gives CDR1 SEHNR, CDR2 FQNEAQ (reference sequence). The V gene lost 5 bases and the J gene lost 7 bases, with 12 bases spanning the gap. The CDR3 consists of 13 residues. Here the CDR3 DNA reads TGTGCCAGCAGCCTGGACAGAGCGAATGAGCAGTTCTTC. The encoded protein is CASSLDRANEQFF.

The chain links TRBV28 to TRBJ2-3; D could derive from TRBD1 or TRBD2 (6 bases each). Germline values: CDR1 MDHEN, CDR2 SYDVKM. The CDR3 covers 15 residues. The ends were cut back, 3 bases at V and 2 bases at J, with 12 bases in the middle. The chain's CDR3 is CASSFGGLITDTQYF. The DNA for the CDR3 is TGTGCCAGCAGTTTTGGGGGGCTGATCACAGATACGCAGTATTTT.

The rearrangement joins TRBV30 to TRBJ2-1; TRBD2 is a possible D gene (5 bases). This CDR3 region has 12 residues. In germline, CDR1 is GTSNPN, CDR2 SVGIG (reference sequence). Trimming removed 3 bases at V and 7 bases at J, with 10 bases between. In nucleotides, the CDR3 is TGTGCCTGGAGCCCTACGGGAAATGAGCAGTTCTTC. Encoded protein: CAWSPTGNEQFF.

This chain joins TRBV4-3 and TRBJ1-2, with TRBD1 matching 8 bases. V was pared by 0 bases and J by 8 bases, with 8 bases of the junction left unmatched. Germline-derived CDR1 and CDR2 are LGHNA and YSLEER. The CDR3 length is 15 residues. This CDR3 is CASSQEAGQGKGYTF. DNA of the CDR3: TGCGCCAGCAGCCAAGAGGCCGGACAGGGTAAAGGCTACACCTTC.

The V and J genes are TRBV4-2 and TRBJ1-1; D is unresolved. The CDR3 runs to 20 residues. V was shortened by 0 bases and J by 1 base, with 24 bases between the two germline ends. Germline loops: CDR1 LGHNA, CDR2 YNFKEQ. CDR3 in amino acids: CASSQEWVRGPPRTNTEAFF. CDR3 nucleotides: TGTGCCAGCAGCCAAGAATGGGTTAGAGGGCCGCCCAGGACGAACACTGAAGCTTTCTTT.